Following are 28 T cell receptor beta chains from one sample sequenced in a study of blood T cells in healthy people across ages. A sample-barcoded 5' primer and a J-beta primer mix were used in a second PCR of about 7 to 11 cycles. Using its own MiXCR run on the 5' RACE reads, TCRdb lists one record per CDR3 protein. The sample has hundreds of thousands of distinct CDR3 sequences, 56% seen once. The sample comprised blood. These receptors all stem from a man aged 35 to 55 in good health.

This chain uses TRBV7-3 with TRBJ1-2; 7 nucleotides line up with TRBD1. Trimming removed 4 bases from V and 4 bases from J; junction bases left unmatched: 12. Germline V gives CDR1 SGHTA, CDR2 FQGTGA. CDR3 length equals 16 residues. As DNA, the CDR3 is TGTGCCAGCAGCTCCGCAAAAGGAGGGGGCATCTATGGCTACACCTTC. This translates into CASSSAKGGGIYGYTF.

This clonotype was recorded a few times. The J gene is TRBJ2-2, the V gene TRBV7-8; the match to TRBD2 covers 10 bases. V shed 2 bases and J 1 base; nucleotides not matched to a gene: 4. The germline V gene encodes CDR1 SGHVS and CDR2 FQNEAQ. CDR3 size: 17 residues. Here the CDR3 reads CASSLQASGGNTGELFF. The CDR3 region has the DNA TGTGCCAGCAGCTTACAGGCTAGCGGGGGGAACACCGGGGAGCTGTTTTTT.

The rearrangement links TRBV20-1 to TRBJ2-7; 7 bases map to TRBD1. V was pared by 3 bases and J by 0 bases, with 8 bases of the junction left unmatched. This CDR3 is 15 amino acids long. CDR1 is DFQATT and CDR2 is SNEGSKA in the germline V gene (reference sequence). The CDR3 loop reads CSASTGASLSYEQYF. DNA of the CDR3: TGCAGTGCTAGCACAGGGGCCTCACTCTCCTACGAGCAGTACTTC.

In this sample, this clonotype turned up a few times. Here the CDR3 DNA reads TGTGCCAGCAGCCAAGTTGGGGGACAGCGAGCCTCCAATGAGCAGTTCTTC. Protein: CASSQVGGQRASNEQFF. V is TRBV4-2 and J is TRBJ2-1, with 7 bases aligning to TRBD1. The CDR3 is 17 amino acids. The germline gives CDR1 LGHNA, CDR2 YNFKEQ. V lost 1 base and J lost 6; bases outside the gene matches: 12.

This clonotype has only one observation. The V and J genes are TRBV7-3 and TRBJ1-1; TRBD1 matches 8 bases. The CDR3 loop spans 15 amino acids. J was trimmed by 1 base and V by 7 bases; bases with no gene match: 8. Germline V lookup: CDR1 SGHTA, CDR2 FQGTGA. CDR3 sequence reads: CASKDRAAGNTEAFF. DNA for the CDR3: TGTGCCAGCAAGGACAGGGCCGCGGGGAACACTGAAGCTTTCTTT.

This sequence joins TRBV3-1 and TRBJ1-2; D remains ambiguous. Trimming cost V 4 bases and J 8 bases, with 17 bases left between them. The V gene's germline CDR1 is LGHDT and CDR2 YNNKEL (reference sequence). There are 14 residues in the CDR3. CDR3 residues: CASSLTSGKAGYTF. The CDR3 DNA reads TGTGCCAGCAGCCTAACCTCGGGGAAGGCGGGCTACACCTTC.

The rearrangement uses TRBV27 and TRBJ2-1, with TRBD1 identical over 7 bases. The CDR3 is 16 amino acids. Per germline, CDR1 MNHEY and CDR2 SMNVEV (reference sequence). With 2 bases clipped from V and 3 bases from J, the junction kept 7 bases outside the gene matches. CDR3 sequence (DNA): TGTGCCAGCAGTTTAGCGGACAGGATTGTCTACAATGAGCAGTTCTTC. Translated: CASSLADRIVYNEQFF.

The chain uses TRBV29-1 and TRBJ2-3; D is unclear. The CDR3 is made up of 11 amino acids. Germline V gives CDR1 SQVTM, CDR2 ANQGSEA. The V end lost 4 bases, the J end lost 4 bases, and 6 bases lay between the germline ends. This CDR3 is CSVAPADTQYF. CDR3 bases: TGCAGCGTTGCACCCGCAGATACGCAGTATTTT.

This clonotype was counted between two and nine times. The DNA is omitted, as the CDR3 cannot be located on it reliably, and the CDR3 follows TCRdb's listing. The chain has TRBV29-1 and TRBJ1-2; TRBD1 reflects the table's D call only, with no check against the DNA. Germline CDR1 and CDR2: SQVTM and ANQGSEA. Both ends counted, the CDR3 spans 17 residues. CDR3 residues: CSVGPGQGLSVNYGYTF.

This clonotype has more than one count but fewer than ten. This sequence joins TRBV7-9 and TRBJ1-2; possible D gene TRBD1, 6 bases. Trimming took off 5 bases at V and 1 base at J, with 11 bases between the two ends. Germline CDR1 SEHNR, CDR2 FQNEAQ (reference sequence). The CDR3 consists of 14 residues. The CDR3 sequence: CASSPADSNYGYTF. DNA for the CDR3: TGTGCCAGCAGCCCAGCGGACAGTAACTATGGCTACACCTTC.

This clonotype was observed at least ten times. V usage is TRBV29-1 and J usage is TRBJ1-1, with 9 bases fitting TRBD1. The trim removed 7 bases at V and 0 bases at J, leaving 3 bases unmatched. CDR3 size: 13 residues. The germline V gene has CDR1 SQVTM and CDR2 ANQGSEA. The CDR3 DNA is TGCAGCGCGGACAGGGGATTGAACACTGAAGCTTTCTTT. Amino acids: CSADRGLNTEAFF.

This rearrangement joins TRBV20-1 to TRBJ1-2, with 7 bases matching TRBD1. Germline CDR1 and CDR2: DFQATT and SNEGSKA (reference sequence). Unmatched junction bases numbered 10, after V lost 6 bases and J lost 3 bases. The CDR3 length is 14 residues. CDR3 in amino acids: CSASQGGKDYGYTF. For the CDR3, the DNA is TGCAGTGCCTCCCAGGGGGGGAAAGACTATGGCTACACCTTC.

This clonotype showed up just a few times. The chain couples TRBV7-2 to TRBJ2-1; 10 nucleotides align to TRBD2. V dropped 5 bases and J dropped 4; count of bases not matched to a gene: 11. The CDR3 runs to 17 residues. The germline CDR1 and CDR2 sequences are SGHTA and FQGNSA. The CDR3 sequence: CASSLTSGFGRYNEQFF. CDR3 nucleotide sequence: TGTGCCAGCAGCCTGACTAGCGGGTTTGGGAGATACAATGAGCAGTTCTTC.

This clonotype was picked up many times. The rearrangement links TRBV7-9 to TRBJ1-2; 10 nucleotides match TRBD1. V shed 2 bases, J shed 5 bases, and the junction held 8 bases outside the gene matches. This CDR3 region has 16 residues. CDR1 is SEHNR and CDR2 is FQNEAQ in the germline V gene (reference sequence). The CDR3 here is CASSLPRGQGGYGYTF. CDR3 DNA: TGTGCCAGCAGCTTACCGCGCGGACAGGGGGGGTATGGCTACACCTTC.

The V call is TRBV2, the J call TRBJ2-3; 7 bases match TRBD2. Germline loops: CDR1 SNHLY, CDR2 FYNNEI. V shed 6 bases and J 0 bases; nucleotides not matched to a gene: 6. The CDR3 has 15 residues. CDR3 residues: CASRQTSKSTDTQYF. As DNA, the CDR3 is TGTGCCAGCAGGCAGACTAGCAAAAGCACAGATACGCAGTATTTT.

V and J are TRBV6-4 and TRBJ2-3, with no clear D. Per the germline V gene, CDR1 is MRHNA and CDR2 is SNTAGT. V gave up 0 bases and J gave up 0 bases, with 7 bases separating them. The CDR3 consists of 15 residues. The CDR3 loop reads CASSDSVGSTDTQYF. The DNA of the CDR3 is TGTGCCAGCAGTGACTCTGTCGGGAGCACAGATACGCAGTATTTT.

J is TRBJ2-3 and V is TRBV12-3 or TRBV12-4, with 8 bases aligning to TRBD2. V lost 7 bases to trimming and J lost 3 bases; unmatched junction nucleotides: 9. This CDR3 contains 15 residues. The CDR3 DNA sequence: TGTGCCAGCACCCTCCTCGGGGGGGGAACAGATACGCAGTATTTT. Its protein product is CASTLLGGGTDTQYF.

This clonotype showed up just once. The rearrangement links TRBV6-4 to TRBJ2-5, with D perhaps given as TRBD1 or TRBD2 (5 bases each). The J call may be incorrect, as the DNA end agrees better with TRBJ2-7. CDR3 length: 16 residues. Germline loops: CDR1 MRHNA, CDR2 SNTAGT. The chain's CDR3 is CASSDGRESRVYEQYF. In DNA form, the CDR3 reads TGTGCCAGCAGTGACGGGAGAGAAAGCAGGGTCTACGAGCAGTACTTC.

This chain links TRBV2 with TRBJ2-5, with D tentatively TRBD2 (5 bases). Trimming took 4 bases from V and 1 from J, leaving 10 bases between them. Germline V gene data show CDR1 as SNHLY and CDR2 as FYNNEI. The CDR3 spans 14 residues. The CDR3 is CASSGARGQETQYF. For the CDR3, the DNA is TGTGCCAGCAGTGGTGCACGGGGCCAAGAGACCCAGTACTTC.

The chain uses TRBV6-1 and TRBJ2-7, with TRBD1 as a possible D gene (6 bases). The CDR3 contains 14 residues. Looked up from germline, CDR1 is MNHNS and CDR2 is SASEGT. V shed 7 bases and J shed 3 bases, with 16 bases lying between them. The CDR3, as DNA: TGTGCCAGCACCACGGACAGATCAATCTACGAGCAGTACTTC. This translates into CASTTDRSIYEQYF.

The chain recombines TRBV29-1 with TRBJ2-1, with D perhaps TRBD1 or TRBD2 (5 bases each). Germline V CDR1 and CDR2: SQVTM, ANQGSEA. The CDR3 consists of 14 residues. The ends were cut back, 2 bases at V and 8 bases at J, with 16 bases in the middle. The CDR3 DNA follows: TGCAGCGTTGAACTGGGGGAGAAGGCCGATGAGCAGTTCTTC. This sequence encodes CSVELGEKADEQFF.

This clonotype was observed a handful of times. This chain's CDR3 is CASSLVSGSADTQYF. In DNA, the CDR3 is TGTGCCAGCAGCTTAGTGAGCGGGTCTGCAGATACGCAGTATTTT. The rearrangement uses TRBV7-2 and TRBJ2-3; tentatively, D is TRBD2 (6 bases). CDR1 and CDR2 (germline): SGHTA, FQGNSA. V shed 1 base and J shed 4 bases, with 12 bases lying between them. The CDR3 spans 15 residues. The full variable domain, completed using reference TRBV7-2 and TRBJ2-3, is GAGVSQSPSNKVTEKGKDVELRCDPISGHTALYWYRQSLGQGLEFLIYFQGNSAPDKSGLPSDRFSAERTGGSVSTLTIQRTQQEDSAVYLCASSLVSGSADTQYFGPGTRLTVL.

The V and J genes are TRBV27 and TRBJ2-5; D is tentatively TRBD1 or TRBD2 (5 bases each). With the DNA end fitting TRBJ2-1 better, the J assignment may be wrong. The length of the CDR3 is 14 residues. Germline V CDR1 and CDR2: MNHEY, SMNVEV (reference sequence). The chain's CDR3 is CASSFMPGRETQFF. CDR3 sequence (DNA): TGTGCCAGCAGTTTCATGCCAGGGAGAGAGACCCAGTTCTTC.

This clonotype was seen more than once but under ten times. The rearrangement uses TRBV27 and TRBJ2-4; 10 nucleotides agree with TRBD1. CDR3 length: 15 amino acids. Trimming took 6 bases from V and 8 from J; bases not matched to a gene: 10. CDR1 and CDR2 from the germline V gene are MNHEY and SMNVEV (reference sequence). As DNA, the CDR3 is TGTGCCAGCAGACCACCCGGGACAGGGGATTACATTCAGTACTTC. As protein: CASRPPGTGDYIQYF.

This clonotype has a single count. V is TRBV11-2 and J is TRBJ2-1; no definite D call. V gave up 0 bases and J gave up 7 bases, with 7 bases separating them. The CDR3 contains 13 residues. CDR1 and CDR2 from the germline V gene are SGHAT and FQNNGV. The CDR3 spells CASSLEFGNEQFF. CDR3 DNA sequence: TGTGCCAGCAGCTTAGAATTCGGAAATGAGCAGTTCTTC.

The sample holds a few counts of this clonotype. The gene calls are TRBV20-1 and TRBJ2-3; TRBD2 matches at 11 bases. Germline lookup yields CDR1 DFQATT and CDR2 SNEGSKA (reference sequence). Germline trimming cut 4 bases from V and 5 bases from J; bases unmatched to any gene: 8. This CDR3 comprises 15 residues. CDR3 coding DNA: TGCAGTGCTATAATCCTAGCGGGAGGAAAAGATACGCAGTATTTT. Translated: CSAIILAGGKDTQYF.

This clonotype was seen more than once but under ten times. V is TRBV10-3 and J is TRBJ2-1; TRBD2 matches 14 bases. Germline-derived CDR1 and CDR2 are ENHRY and SYGVKD. V dropped 4 bases and J dropped 7; count of bases not matched to a gene: 18. The CDR3 extends over 20 amino acids. The CDR3 DNA sequence: TGTGCCATCAGTGGCGACAGCTTATCGGGACTAGCGGGAGTCAGGAATGAGCAGTTCTTC. It encodes CAISGDSLSGLAGVRNEQFF.

Here the CDR3 reads CSADGGGTDTQYF. The CDR3 DNA reads as TGCAGTGCAGACGGGGGCGGCACAGATACGCAGTATTTT. V is TRBV20-1 and J is TRBJ2-3; D tentatively fits TRBD1 or TRBD2 (6 bases each). V shed 6 bases and J shed 1 base, with 11 bases lying between them. The CDR3 contains 13 residues. In germline, CDR1 is DFQATT, CDR2 SNEGSKA (reference sequence).